Listed here are 3 T cell receptor beta chains from one sample, sequenced in a study of type 1 regulatory T cells. TCRdb re-derived calls from the reads in MiXCR, one entry per CDR3 protein. Of some 90,000 distinct CDR3 sequences in the sample, 25% to 40% are singletons; the top ten hold 2% to 2.5%. Sample: CD4+ T cells, either the whole sample or a sorted fraction (not recorded which). These receptors were taken from a human donor in good health.

This rearrangement joins TRBV5-5 to TRBJ1-6; D gene ambiguous. V lost 0 bases and J lost 11, with 15 bases in between. The CDR3 is made up of 15 amino acids. CDR1 is SGHKS, CDR2 YYEKEE, per germline (reference sequence). CDR3 nucleotide sequence: TGTGCCAGCAGCTTGGCAGGTCATTCTAGCGCACCCCTCCACTTT. Its translation: CASSLAGHSSAPLHF.

J is TRBJ2-1 and V is TRBV11-2, with 12 bases that match TRBD2. The length of the CDR3 is 13 residues. CDR1 and CDR2 (germline): SGHAT, FQNNGV. J gave up 9 bases and V 6 bases, and 3 bases lay outside the gene matches. The CDR3 DNA follows: TGTGCCAGCAGACTGACTAGCGGGGGTGAGCAGTTCTTC. Its translation is CASRLTSGGEQFF.

This clonotype was picked up a small number of times. This sequence joins TRBV4-3 and TRBJ2-3, with 11 nucleotides matching TRBD2. Germline CDR1 is LGHNA and CDR2 is YSLEER. The CDR3 is 17 amino acids. V shed 1 base and J 2 bases; nucleotides not matched to a gene: 5. For the CDR3, the DNA is TGCGCCAGCAGCCAAGTGGCTAGCGGGAGGTTCACAGATACGCAGTATTTT. This translates into CASSQVASGRFTDTQYF.